The sequence of this T cell receptor (beta chain) was determined in a study of Ad26.COV2.S vaccination and SARS-CoV-2 variants. Study-wide points: Non-spike TCR breadth did not differ much between vaccine and placebo recipients. Analytic work on TCR breadth and depth might have understated the full extent of total T cell responses. Vaccinees reportedly had broad spike-specific CD8+ and CD4+ T cell responses.

This CDR3 is built from 16 residues. The V gene end was trimmed by 2 bases and the J gene end by 2 bases; junction bases not matched to a gene: 8. CDR1 and CDR2 from the germline V gene are LGHDT and YNNKEL (reference sequence). About this clone: Its antigen is not identified.

The treatment denotes: 15 to 20 received Ad26.COV2.S at low or high dose, single or two shots; 5 received placebo; per-sample allocation not given. Samples came from day 63 after the first vaccine or placebo injection. Using immunoSEQ multiplex PCR, the repertoire was profiled, and TCRdb retains in-frame clones only, with some absent. The table records 200,000 to 300,000 clones, 88% of them present only once. This chain joins TRBV3-1 (or the pseudogene TRBV3-2) and TRBJ2-5, with 7 bases fitting TRBD2. This material consisted of peripheral blood, taken in a trial of Ad26.COV2.S vaccine versus placebo. The sequence was collected from a person aged 18-60 years who received the Ad26.COV2.S COVID-19 vaccine or a placebo. For the CDR3, the DNA is TGTGCCAGCAGCCAACTTGGACTAGATCTACAAGAGACCCAGTACTTC. Translation gives CASSQLGLDLQETQYF.